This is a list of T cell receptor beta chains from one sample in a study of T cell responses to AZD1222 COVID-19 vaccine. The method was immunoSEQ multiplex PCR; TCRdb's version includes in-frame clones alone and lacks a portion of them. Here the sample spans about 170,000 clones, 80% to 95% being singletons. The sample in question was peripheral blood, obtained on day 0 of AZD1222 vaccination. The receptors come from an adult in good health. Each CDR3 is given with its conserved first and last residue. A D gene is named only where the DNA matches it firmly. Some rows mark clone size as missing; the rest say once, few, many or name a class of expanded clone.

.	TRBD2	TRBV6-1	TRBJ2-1	TGTGCCAGCAGTGAAGGGACTAGTCACCGGTGGGGGCAGTTCTTC	CASSEGTSHRWGQFF
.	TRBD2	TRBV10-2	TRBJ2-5	TGCGCCAGCAGGGGGACTAGCGGGAGTAGGCAAGAGACCCAGTACTTC	CASRGTSGSRQETQYF
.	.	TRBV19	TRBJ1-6	TGTGCCAGCAGGTGGAGCTCCTATAATTCACCCCTCCACTTT	CASRWSSYNSPLHF
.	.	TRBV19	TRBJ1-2	TGTGCCAGTTTCCAGGGTTGGGGTTCTAACTATGGCTACACCTTC	CASFQGWGSNYGYTF
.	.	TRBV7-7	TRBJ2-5	TGTGCTAGCAGCTTAGTACAACAAGAGACCCAGTACTTC	CASSLVQQETQYF
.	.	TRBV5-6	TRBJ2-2	TGTGCCAGCAGCTTGTATGGGGAAACGAACACCGGGGAGCTGTTTTTT	CASSLYGETNTGELFF
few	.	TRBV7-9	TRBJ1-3	TGTGCCAGCAGCAAACAGGGTGACACCATATATTTT	CASSKQGDTIYF
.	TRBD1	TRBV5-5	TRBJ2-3	TGTGCCAGCGGGTTGACAGGGGTCGCAGATACGCAGTATTTT	CASGLTGVADTQYF
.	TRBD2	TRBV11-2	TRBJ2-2	TGTGCCAGCAGCTGGACCCTCCCTAGCGGGAGTTACACCGGGGAGCTGTTTTTT	CASSWTLPSGSYTGELFF
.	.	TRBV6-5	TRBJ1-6	TGTGCCAGCAGTTCACAGACTCCGAATTCACCCCTCCACTTT	CASSSQTPNSPLHF
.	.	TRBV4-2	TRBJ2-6	TGTGCCAGCAGCCTGAGCCTAGTCGGGTCTGGGGCCAACGTCCTGACTTTC	CASSLSLVGSGANVLTF
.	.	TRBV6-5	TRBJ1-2	TGTGCCAGCAGAATAAGGGCACAGGTTTATTATGGCTACACCTTC	CASRIRAQVYYGYTF
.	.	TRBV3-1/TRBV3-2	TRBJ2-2	TGTGCCAGCAGCCAAGGATTCCTGGGGACCGGGGAGCTGTTTTTT	CASSQGFLGTGELFF
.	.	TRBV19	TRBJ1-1	TGTGCCAGTAGTATCGGGTCGGGGAACACTGAAGCTTTCTTT	CASSIGSGNTEAFF
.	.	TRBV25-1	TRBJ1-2	TGTGCCAGCAGTGACACCCTTGGAGGCAGGGGCGGTTATGGCTACACCTTC	CASSDTLGGRGGYGYTF
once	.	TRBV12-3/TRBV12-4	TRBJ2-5	.	CASSFGQGAGYF
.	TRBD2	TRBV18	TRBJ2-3	TGTGCCAGCTCACCTCTTCTATCTCTAGCGGGAGACACAGATACGCAGTATTTT	CASSPLLSLAGDTDTQYF
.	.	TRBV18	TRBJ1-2	TGTGCCAGCTCACCGAGCAGGGGCTATGGCTACACCTTC	CASSPSRGYGYTF
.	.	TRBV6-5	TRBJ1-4	TGTGCCGGATCAGTGGTAACTAATGAAAAACTGTTTTTT	CAGSVVTNEKLFF
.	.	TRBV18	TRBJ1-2	TGTGCCAGCTCACCAGGGGGCGGTAACTATGGCTACACCTTC	CASSPGGGNYGYTF
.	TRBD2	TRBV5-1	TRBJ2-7	TGCGCCAGCAGCTGGGACGGGACTACAAGGAACGAGCAGTACTTC	CASSWDGTTRNEQYF
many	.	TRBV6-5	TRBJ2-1	TGTGCCAGTAGTAAACATAACAATGAGCAGTTCTTC	CASSKHNNEQFF
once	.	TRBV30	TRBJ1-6	TGTGCCTGGAGCCCTAAAGCGGGGATGGGCTCACCCCTCCACTTT	CAWSPKAGMGSPLHF
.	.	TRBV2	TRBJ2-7	TGTGCCAGCAGTGAAGCAGGGAGAGGGTCGTACGAGCAGTACTTC	CASSEAGRGSYEQYF
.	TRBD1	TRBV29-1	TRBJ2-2	TGCAGCGTTACCAGACAGGGGTACACCGGGGAGCTGTTTTTT	CSVTRQGYTGELFF
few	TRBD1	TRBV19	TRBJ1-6	TGTGCCAGTAGCTCGCACAGGGGTAATTCACCCCTCCACTTT	CASSSHRGNSPLHF